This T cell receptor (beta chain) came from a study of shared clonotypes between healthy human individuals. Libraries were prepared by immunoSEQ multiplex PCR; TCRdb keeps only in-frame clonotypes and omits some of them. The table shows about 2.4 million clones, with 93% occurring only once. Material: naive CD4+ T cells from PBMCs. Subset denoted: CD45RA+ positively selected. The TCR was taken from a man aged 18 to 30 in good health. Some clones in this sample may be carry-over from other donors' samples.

CDR3: CASSPQGGSWGDTQYF. The CDR3 nucleotides are TGTGCCAGCAGCCCCCAAGGCGGGAGCTGGGGAGATACGCAGTATTTT. The chain has TRBV9 and TRBJ2-3, with 7 positions matching TRBD2. This CDR3 contains 16 residues. The junction had 13 bases not matched to a gene; V was cut back by 4 bases and J by 5 bases. CDR1 is SGDLS, CDR2 YYNGEE, per germline.